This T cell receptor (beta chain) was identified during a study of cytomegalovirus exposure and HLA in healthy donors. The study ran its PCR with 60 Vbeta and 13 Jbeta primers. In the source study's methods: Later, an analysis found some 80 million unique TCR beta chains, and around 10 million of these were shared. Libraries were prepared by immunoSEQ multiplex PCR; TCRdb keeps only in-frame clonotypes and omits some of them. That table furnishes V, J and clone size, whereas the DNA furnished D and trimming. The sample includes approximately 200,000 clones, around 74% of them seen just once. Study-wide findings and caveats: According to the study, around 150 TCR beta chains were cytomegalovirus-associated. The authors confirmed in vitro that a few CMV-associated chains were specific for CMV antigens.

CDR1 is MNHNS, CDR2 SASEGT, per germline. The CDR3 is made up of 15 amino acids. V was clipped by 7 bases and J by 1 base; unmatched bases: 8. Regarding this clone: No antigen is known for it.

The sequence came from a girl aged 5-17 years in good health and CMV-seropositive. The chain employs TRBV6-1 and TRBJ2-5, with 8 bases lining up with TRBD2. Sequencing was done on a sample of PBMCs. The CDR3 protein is CASTNEGLAQETQYF. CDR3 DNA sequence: TGTGCCAGCACCAACGAAGGACTAGCCCAAGAGACCCAGTACTTC.